The 31 T cell receptor beta chains in this list originate from one sample, sequenced in a study of CD8+CD57+ T cells in acquired aplastic anemia. Only patients with CD8+CD57+ cell expansion on flow cytometry were chosen for sequencing. Both TCR beta VDJ combination and CDR3 sequence profiling were carried out. Genomic DNA was the template for this profiling. TCRdb reanalysed the reads using MiXCR and keeps one entry per CDR3 protein. The profile shows under 250,000 distinct CDR3 sequences, about 62% of them singletons. The sample comprised sorted CD4+, CD8+, or CD8+CD57+ T cells (not recorded which) from PBMCs. Receptors were obtained from a human donor with aplastic anemia.

Only a few counts were recorded for this clonotype. The chain recombines TRBV2 with TRBJ1-1; D not resolved. Trimming removed 3 bases from V and 1 base from J, with 9 bases in between. This CDR3 contains 14 residues. CDR1 and CDR2 from the germline V gene are SNHLY and FYNNEI. In DNA, the CDR3 is TGTGCCAGCAGTGACCGCACAAGGAACACTGAAGCTTTCTTT. Its protein product is CASSDRTRNTEAFF. The entire variable domain, with the rest obtained from reference TRBV2 and TRBJ1-1, is as follows: EPEVTQTPSHQVTQMGQEVILRCVPISNHLYFYWYRQILGQKVEFLVSFYNNEISEKSEIFDDQFSVERPDGSNFTLKIRSTKLEDSAMYFCASSDRTRNTEAFFGQGTRLTVV.

The V call is TRBV7-9, the J call TRBJ1-2; D is unclear. The length of the CDR3 is 13 residues. Trimming took 1 base from V and 4 from J, leaving 7 bases between them. Germline CDR1 reads SEHNR; CDR2 reads FQNEAQ (reference sequence). The CDR3 DNA reads TGTGCCAGCAGCTTAGGGGCCCCCTATGGCTACACCTTC. Its translation is CASSLGAPYGYTF.

This chain connects TRBV7-9 to TRBJ2-1; TRBD1 might be the D (6 bases). CDR3 length: 16 residues. V was trimmed by 5 bases and J by 8 bases, leaving 22 bases between them. Germline V gene lookup returns CDR1 SEHNR and CDR2 FQNEAQ (reference sequence). CDR3 nucleotides: TGTGCCAGCAGCCCTTATCAGGGGCAGATAGGCGATGAGCAGTTCTTC. Translated, it gives CASSPYQGQIGDEQFF.

This clonotype was found many times. The genes are TRBV4-1 and TRBJ2-2; a possible D gene is TRBD1 (5 bases). This CDR3 is 17 amino acids long. Trimming took off 0 bases at V and 7 bases at J, with 18 bases between the two ends. The germline V gene has CDR1 MGHRA and CDR2 YSYEKL. CDR3 region: CASSQELTGHLFGELFF. DNA of the CDR3: TGCGCCAGCAGCCAAGAACTCACAGGACACCTATTCGGGGAGCTGTTTTTT.

This clonotype was recorded only once. The chain recombines TRBV10-3 with TRBJ2-2; D possibly corresponds to TRBD1 (6 bases). The CDR3 length is 13 residues. Trimming took 7 bases from V and 0 from J, leaving 6 bases between them. In germline, CDR1 is ENHRY, CDR2 SYGVKD. CDR3 sequence (DNA): TGTGCCATCAAGGGGGCGAACACCGGGGAGCTGTTTTTT. Its protein is CAIKGANTGELFF.

This clonotype has more than one count but fewer than ten. The chain employs TRBV20-1 and TRBJ1-6; no clear D gene. Germline CDR1 and CDR2: DFQATT and SNEGSKA (reference sequence). This CDR3 region has 15 residues. The V gene lost 0 bases and the J gene lost 0 bases, with 6 bases spanning the gap. CDR3 protein: CSARESGSYNSPLHF. DNA of the CDR3: TGCAGTGCTAGAGAATCGGGCTCCTATAATTCACCCCTCCACTTT.

This clonotype has a single count. At one of its ends the junction is not consistent with the germline gene, which may arise from a read error. This rearrangement joins TRBV19 to TRBJ2-7; the D gene is possibly TRBD1 (7 bases). Germline-derived CDR1 and CDR2 are LNHDA and SQIVND (reference sequence). CDR3 length: 16 residues. In nucleotides, the CDR3 is TGTGCCAGTAGCATAGGTCGGGGGACAGAAATCGGGGAGCAGTACTTC. Encoded protein: CASSIGRGTEIGEQYF.

V is TRBV12-3 or TRBV12-4 and J is TRBJ2-1; TRBD2 matches 8 bases. V was pared by 5 bases and J by 7 bases, with 4 bases of the junction left unmatched. CDR3 size: 13 residues. The DNA for the CDR3 is TGTGCCAGCAGTCGGGGACTAGTTAATGAGCAGTTCTTC. It encodes CASSRGLVNEQFF.

This clonotype showed up just a few times. The chain links TRBV2 to TRBJ2-2; 7 nucleotides align to TRBD1. The CDR3 is made up of 15 amino acids. Germline CDR1 reads SNHLY; CDR2 reads FYNNEI. V dropped 4 bases and J dropped 4; count of bases not matched to a gene: 6. DNA for the CDR3: TGTGCCAGCAGTGCCGGGACAGCGAGCACCGGGGAGCTGTTTTTT. Translation gives CASSAGTASTGELFF.

The rearrangement joins TRBV4-3 to TRBJ2-6; weak D call: TRBD2 (6 bases). CDR1 and CDR2 from the germline V gene are LGHNA and YSLEER. The CDR3 runs to 17 residues. Trimming took off 0 bases at V and 1 base at J, with 10 bases between the two ends. The CDR3 here is CASSQDTAGSGANVLTF. CDR3 nucleotides: TGCGCCAGCAGCCAAGATACGGCGGGGTCTGGGGCCAACGTCCTGACTTTC.

This clonotype was counted at least ten times. V gene TRBV12-3 or TRBV12-4 combines with J gene TRBJ2-2; 9 bases agree with TRBD1. The V gene end was trimmed by 5 bases and the J gene end by 3 bases; junction bases not matched to a gene: 10. The CDR3 is 17 amino acids. CDR3 region: CASSQRPRDRDTGELFF. CDR3 DNA: TGTGCCAGCAGTCAACGGCCCCGGGACAGGGACACCGGGGAGCTGTTTTTT.

The V call is TRBV7-2, the J call TRBJ1-1; D is uncertain. The CDR3 has 13 amino acids. V was clipped by 5 bases and J by 6 bases, with 13 bases between them. Germline lookup yields CDR1 SGHTA and CDR2 FQGNSA. CDR3 sequence (DNA): TGTGCCAGCAGCCCTTGGGTTAGGGCTGAAGCTTTCTTT. It translates to CASSPWVRAEAFF.

CDR3 in amino acids: CSVPQGFSTEAFF. CDR3 coding DNA: TGCAGCGTTCCACAGGGTTTTAGCACTGAAGCTTTCTTT. V is TRBV29-1 and J is TRBJ1-1; D is perhaps TRBD1 (6 bases). CDR1 SQVTM and CDR2 ANQGSEA come from the germline V gene. Trimming stripped 5 bases from V and 4 bases from J, with 14 bases between. This CDR3 contains 13 residues. Complete variable domain (other parts from reference TRBV29-1 and TRBJ1-1): SAVISQKPSRDICQRGTSLTIQCQVDSQVTMMFWYRQQPGQSLTLIATANQGSEATYESGFVIDKFPISRPNLTFSTLTVSNMSPEDSSIYLCSVPQGFSTEAFFGQGTRLTVV.

The V gene is TRBV2, the J gene TRBJ1-1; D not certain. In germline, CDR1 is SNHLY, CDR2 FYNNEI. The CDR3 loop spans 16 amino acids. V dropped 3 bases and J dropped 1 base, with 15 bases sitting between them. The CDR3 nucleotides read TGTGCCAGCAGTGACGGCGCCGCGAGGACGAACACTGAAGCTTTCTTT. Protein: CASSDGAARTNTEAFF.

The chain carries TRBV24-1 and TRBJ2-7, with TRBD1 as a possible D gene (7 bases). The CDR3 covers 16 residues. From germline, CDR1 is KGHDR and CDR2 SFDVKD. The V end lost 2 bases, the J end lost 6 bases, and 19 bases lay between the germline ends. CDR3 sequence (DNA): TGTGCCACCAGTGATTCTCTCGGGACGCAGGGGGGCGAGCAGTACTTC. It encodes CATSDSLGTQGGEQYF.

The chain couples TRBV15 to TRBJ2-5; TRBD2 matches 9 bases. The CDR3 runs to 17 residues. V lost 6 bases, J lost 1 base, and 12 bases stayed unmatched. Germline CDR1 reads LNHNV; CDR2 reads YYDKDF (reference sequence). The CDR3 DNA is TGTGCCACCAGAGCCCATGGCGGGAGGGCCCCCCAAGAGACCCAGTACTTC. The encoded protein is CATRAHGGRAPQETQYF.

CDR3 sequence reads: CASSESRAGDIRGYTF. The CDR3 DNA reads as TGTGCCAGCAGTGAATCGCGAGCAGGGGATATTCGTGGCTACACCTTC. The chain links TRBV25-1 to TRBJ1-2; the D gene is possibly TRBD1 (6 bases). The ends were cut back, 1 base at V and 7 bases at J, with 19 bases in the middle. The CDR3 is made up of 16 amino acids. The germline gives CDR1 MGHDK, CDR2 SYGVNS.

The V gene is TRBV2, the J gene TRBJ1-2; no clear D gene. Germline CDR1 reads SNHLY; CDR2 reads FYNNEI. V was trimmed by 0 bases and J by 8 bases, leaving 10 bases between them. The CDR3 spans 13 residues. The CDR3 sequence is CASSEAWGEGYTF. As DNA, the CDR3 is TGTGCCAGCAGTGAAGCCTGGGGTGAAGGCTACACCTTC. Using reference TRBV2 and TRBJ1-2 for the parts outside the CDR3, the full variable domain is EPEVTQTPSHQVTQMGQEVILRCVPISNHLYFYWYRQILGQKVEFLVSFYNNEISEKSEIFDDQFSVERPDGSNFTLKIRSTKLEDSAMYFCASSEAWGEGYTFGSGTRLTVV.

This clonotype showed up many times. The chain combines TRBV19 with TRBJ1-5, with unresolved D. The germline V and J ends were trimmed by 7 bases and 3 bases, with 13 bases remaining between them. The germline CDR1 and CDR2 sequences are LNHDA and SQIVND (reference sequence). The CDR3 runs 14 residues. CDR3 sequence (DNA): TGTGCCAGTATGATAGGTCTCCACAATCAGCCCCAGCATTTT. Encoded protein: CASMIGLHNQPQHF. The variable domain in full, completed from reference TRBV19 and TRBJ1-5, reads DGGITQSPKYLFRKEGQNVTLSCEQNLNHDAMYWYRQDPGQGLRLIYYSQIVNDFQKGDIAEGYSVSREKKESFPLTVTSAQKNPTAFYLCASMIGLHNQPQHFGDGTRLSIL.

This chain links TRBV20-1 with TRBJ2-3; D is uncertain. Trimming took off 0 bases at V and 8 bases at J, with 12 bases between the two ends. The germline V gene has CDR1 DFQATT and CDR2 SNEGSKA (reference sequence). The CDR3 consists of 13 residues. CDR3 residues: CSARDRAFGTQYF. The DNA for the CDR3 is TGCAGTGCTAGAGACCGGGCCTTTGGTACGCAGTATTTT.

This clonotype was counted a single time. This sequence joins TRBV29-1 and TRBJ1-2; the match to TRBD1 covers 10 bases. Germline V gives CDR1 SQVTM, CDR2 ANQGSEA. The CDR3 runs to 12 residues. The V and J ends lost 1 base and 7 bases, in that order; junction bases with no gene match: 0. CDR3 coding DNA: TGCAGCGTTGAAGGGACAGGGGGTGGCTACACCTTC. This encodes CSVEGTGGGYTF.

This clonotype is a singleton in its sample. The chain links TRBV7-9 to TRBJ2-5; 8 bases are shared with TRBD2. Unmatched junction bases numbered 6, after V lost 2 bases and J lost 4 bases. The length of the CDR3 is 15 residues. Germline loops: CDR1 SEHNR, CDR2 FQNEAQ (reference sequence). The CDR3 region is CASSLRGGVIETQYF. The CDR3 DNA reads as TGTGCCAGCAGCTTACGGGGGGGCGTGATAGAGACCCAGTACTTC.

The rearrangement joins TRBV4-1 to TRBJ2-7, with unresolved D. The CDR3 is 15 amino acids. Trimming cost V 1 base and J 3 bases, with 13 bases left between them. Germline V gene lookup returns CDR1 MGHRA and CDR2 YSYEKL. The CDR3 bases are TGCGCCAGCAGCCAAGGGCAGGCAACCCACTACGAGCAGTACTTC. Protein: CASSQGQATHYEQYF.

This clonotype was recorded only once. The V gene is TRBV9, the J gene TRBJ2-3, with 13 nucleotides matching TRBD2. CDR1 and CDR2 from the germline V gene are SGDLS and YYNGEE. V gave up 3 bases and J gave up 12 bases; unmatched junction bases: 10. The CDR3 consists of 15 residues. CDR3 sequence: CASSATSGGDDAQYF. The CDR3 nucleotides are TGTGCCAGCAGCGCCACTAGCGGGGGGGACGATGCCCAGTATTTT.

The V gene is TRBV14, the J gene TRBJ2-2; TRBD2 matches at 8 bases. Germline loops: CDR1 SGHDN, CDR2 FVKESK. Trimming took 0 bases from V and 6 from J; bases not matched to a gene: 6. The CDR3 has 16 residues. This CDR3 is CASSQDYGRAAGELFF. CDR3 DNA: TGTGCCAGCAGCCAAGATTACGGGAGGGCCGCCGGGGAGCTGTTTTTT.

The genes are TRBV19 and TRBJ2-1; D perhaps matches TRBD2 (5 bases). Trimming left V 7 bases short and J 5 bases short, with 18 bases between. The CDR3 has 15 amino acids. Germline V CDR1 and CDR2: LNHDA, SQIVND (reference sequence). The CDR3 loop reads CASTSSGGKDNEQFF. DNA for the CDR3: TGTGCCAGTACCTCCAGCGGTGGCAAGGACAATGAGCAGTTCTTC.

Turning to this clonotype: No conserved phenylalanine or tryptophan is present at the end of the CDR3, so a read error is the likely explanation. This chain links TRBV7-6 with TRBJ2-7; 9 bases are a match to TRBD1. The CDR3 loop spans 16 amino acids. The V and J ends lost 1 base and 3 bases, in that order; junction bases with no gene match: 7. Germline CDR1 SGHVS, CDR2 FNYEAQ. The DNA for the CDR3 is TGTGCCAGCAGCTTAGATTCGGGACAGGGTTTCTACGAGCAGTACTTA. Its translation is CASSLDSGQGFYEQYL.

This clonotype occurred once. The rearrangement uses TRBV5-6 and TRBJ2-7, with D tentatively TRBD2 (8 bases). Deletions cut 4 bases from V and 2 bases from J, with 16 bases between. Looked up from germline, CDR1 is SGHDT and CDR2 is YYEEEE. The CDR3 loop spans 15 amino acids. CDR3 loop: CASSREGAHPYEQYF. The DNA for the CDR3 is TGTGCCAGCAGCCGGGAGGGGGCGCATCCCTACGAGCAGTACTTC.

This chain uses TRBV20-1 with TRBJ2-3; 8 bases line up with TRBD2. V shed 4 bases, J shed 1 base, and the junction held 1 base outside the gene matches. Per the germline V gene, CDR1 is DFQATT and CDR2 is SNEGSKA (reference sequence). This CDR3 region has 13 residues. The CDR3 bases are TGCAGTGCTACCGGGGGGGGCACAGATACGCAGTATTTT. This translates into CSATGGGTDTQYF.

This chain joins TRBV9 and TRBJ2-1, with D possibly being TRBD2 (6 bases). V shed 3 bases and J shed 6 bases, with 16 bases lying between them. Germline CDR1 SGDLS, CDR2 YYNGEE. There are 15 residues in the CDR3. CDR3: CASSAGSGIGNEQFF. The CDR3, as DNA: TGTGCCAGCAGCGCGGGTAGCGGAATCGGCAATGAGCAGTTCTTC. The full variable domain, with the rest looked up from reference TRBV9 and TRBJ2-1, is DSGVTQTPKHLITATGQRVTLRCSPRSGDLSVYWYQQSLDQGLQFLIQYYNGEERAKGNILERFSAQQFPDLHSELNLSSLELGDSALYFCASSAGSGIGNEQFFGPGTRLTVL.

The gene calls are TRBV7-9 and TRBJ2-5; the match to TRBD2 covers 13 bases. The germline CDR1 and CDR2 sequences are SEHNR and FQNEAQ (reference sequence). Unmatched junction bases numbered 7, after V lost 5 bases and J lost 4 bases. The CDR3 totals 16 residues. CDR3 region: CASSIGLAGVRETQYF. In nucleotides, the CDR3 is TGTGCCAGCAGCATTGGACTAGCGGGGGTACGAGAGACCCAGTACTTC. The variable domain in full, completed from reference TRBV7-9 and TRBJ2-5, reads DTGVSQNPRHKITKRGQNVTFRCDPISEHNRLYWYRQTLGQGPEFLTYFQNEAQLEKSRLLSDRFSAERPKGSFSTLEIQRTEQGDSAMYLCASSIGLAGVRETQYFGPGTRLLVL.